These T cell receptor beta chains were read from a single sample in a study of response to subunit inactivated influenza vaccine. TCRdb recomputed calls from the RT-PCR reads with MiXCR, one row per CDR3 protein. This sample has about 780,000 distinct CDR3 sequences; about a fifth occur once, and the top ten carry 11%. The sequences come from PBMCs from blood, collected 5 days after vaccination. The receptors shown here come from a man between 50 and 59 years old who received an inactivated influenza vaccine. CDR3s include the opening cysteine and the closing phenylalanine or tryptophan. Each record gives: D gene, J gene, V gene, clone size, CDR3 protein, CDR3 DNA. The D gene is left open where the match is weak. A clone size is listed for some rows: how often the clone was seen (once, few, many), or a class if it is expanded.

- TRBJ2-5 TRBV18 - CASSATNQETQYF TGTGCCAGCTCAGCGACAAACCAAGAGACCCAGTACTTC
- TRBJ2-7 TRBV20-1 - CSAHRGLEQYF TGCAGTGCGCACCGAGGGCTCGAGCAGTACTTC
- TRBJ2-7 TRBV10-3 few CAIRRDGSSYEQYF TGTGCCATCAGGCGGGACGGGAGCTCCTACGAGCAGTACTTC
- TRBJ2-7 TRBV20-1 once CSASLQVEQYF TGCAGTGCTAGCCTCCAGGTCGAGCAGTACTTC
TRBD2 TRBJ2-5 TRBV20-1 - CSAQEGGGAETQYF TGCAGTGCCCAAGAGGGCGGGGGGGCGGAGACCCAGTACTTC
TRBD1 TRBJ2-5 TRBV9 - CASSGSGGTETQYF TGTGCCAGCAGCGGATCAGGGGGAACAGAGACCCAGTACTTC
TRBD1 TRBJ2-3 TRBV5-1 many CASSWGQGVMTDTQYF TGCGCCAGCAGCTGGGGACAGGGGGTCATGACAGATACGCAGTATTTT
TRBD2 TRBJ2-7 TRBV5-1 few CASTSIGTSGGPYRAYEQYF TGCGCCAGCACCTCTATTGGGACTAGCGGGGGCCCATACCGTGCGTACGAGCAGTACTTC
- TRBJ1-5 TRBV21-1 - CASSRRTGGGSNQPQHF TGTGCCAGCAGCAGACGGACAGGGGGCGGAAGCAATCAGCCCCAGCATTTT
- TRBJ2-7 TRBV20-1 many CSASHGASYEQYF TGCAGTGCTAGTCACGGAGCCTCCTACGAGCAGTACTTC
- TRBJ1-5 TRBV6-5 many CASSYSTVGNQPQHF TGTGCCAGCAGTTACTCGACAGTTGGCAATCAGCCCCAGCATTTT
- TRBJ2-2 TRBV5-1 many CASSRDGSNTGELFF TGCGCCAGCAGCCGGGACGGATCGAACACCGGGGAGCTGTTTTTT
- TRBJ2-1 TRBV4-1 - CASSPLAAISDEQFF TGCGCCAGCAGCCCGCTGGCTGCAATAAGCGATGAGCAGTTCTTC
- TRBJ2-1 TRBV5-1 - CASSLVLAFNNEQFF TGCGCCAGCAGCTTGGTTCTAGCGTTCAACAATGAGCAGTTCTTC
TRBD2 TRBJ2-5 TRBV29-1 many CSVRGLGQETQYF TGCAGCGTCCGGGGACTAGGGCAAGAGACCCAGTACTTC
TRBD2 TRBJ2-3 TRBV7-2 - CASSPASGTDTQYF TGTGCCAGCAGTCCTGCTAGCGGAACAGATACGCAGTATTTT
- TRBJ1-1 TRBV4-2 - CASSRGDGGKNTEAFF TGTGCCAGCAGCCGAGGTGACGGCGGGAAGAACACTGAAGCTTTCTTT
- TRBJ2-7 TRBV7-2 few CASSPVADLTYEQYF TGTGCCAGCAGCCCCGTGGCTGACCTAACCTACGAGCAGTACTTC
- TRBJ2-2 TRBV15 few CATQRGNTGELFF TGTGCCACCCAACGGGGAAACACCGGGGAGCTGTTTTTT
TRBD2 TRBJ2-1 TRBV5-6 few CASSLPGLAGRSYNEQFF TGTGCCAGCAGCTTGCCGGGACTAGCGGGTCGCTCCTACAATGAGCAGTTCTTC
- TRBJ2-7 TRBV5-1 - CASSTDREGYEQYF TGCGCCAGCAGCACGGACAGGGAGGGCTACGAGCAGTACTTC
TRBD1 TRBJ2-5 TRBV25-1 - CASSAWTGAQETQYF TGTGCCAGCAGTGCATGGACAGGGGCACAAGAGACCCAGTACTTC
- TRBJ2-1 TRBV10-3 - CAISESSGTSYNEQFF TGTGCCATCAGTGAGTCGTCGGGAACTTCTTACAATGAGCAGTTCTTC
- TRBJ2-7 TRBV6-2/TRBV6-3 - CASSYPYPRGVHEQYF TGTGCCAGCAGTTACCCCTACCCGAGAGGGGTTCACGAGCAGTACTTC
TRBD2 TRBJ2-3 TRBV20-1 few CSASVAGGPDTQYF TGCAGTGCTAGTGTAGCGGGGGGCCCCGATACGCAGTATTTT
TRBD2 TRBJ2-7 TRBV10-3 few CAISSGTSGYEQYF TGTGCCATCAGTTCCGGGACTAGCGGCTACGAGCAGTACTTC
TRBD1 TRBJ1-1 TRBV5-1 - CASSGQGIVTEAFF TGCGCCAGCAGCGGACAGGGGATCGTCACTGAAGCTTTCTTT
TRBD1 TRBJ2-6 TRBV4-3 - CASGMQGAGANVLTF TGCGCCAGCGGGATGCAGGGGGCTGGGGCCAACGTCCTGACTTTC
TRBD1 TRBJ1-4 TRBV7-8 - CASSALQGAELFF TGTGCCAGCAGCGCCTTACAGGGGGCTGAGCTGTTTTTT
- TRBJ2-7 TRBV12-3/TRBV12-4 - CASSPQKRPYEQYF TGTGCCAGCAGCCCCCAAAAGCGGCCCTACGAGCAGTACTTC
- TRBJ1-1 TRBV20-1 many CSASDGEAAEAFF TGCAGTGCTAGTGACGGAGAGGCGGCTGAAGCTTTCTTT
- TRBJ2-7 TRBV14 - CASSQAGAPPYEQYF TGTGCCAGCAGCCAAGCAGGGGCGCCCCCCTACGAGCAGTACTTC
- TRBJ2-5 TRBV20-1 few CSANRVRETQYF TGCAGTGCCAACAGGGTGAGGGAGACCCAGTACTTC
TRBD2 TRBJ2-7 TRBV3-1 - CASSLLGTSGYEQYF TGTGCCAGCAGCCTTCTTGGGACTAGCGGATACGAGCAGTACTTC
- TRBJ2-2 TRBV7-9 - CASSLGPGMNTGELFF TGTGCCAGCAGCTTAGGCCCAGGGATGAACACCGGGGAGCTGTTTTTT
- TRBJ2-5 TRBV6-1 few CASSRRGVRETQYF TGTGCCAGCAGCCGACGGGGAGTTCGAGAGACCCAGTACTTC
- TRBJ2-7 TRBV6-1 few CASSETGLYEQYF TGTGCCAGCAGTGAAACTGGCCTGTACGAGCAGTACTTC
TRBD2 TRBJ2-7 TRBV27 few CASRPLAGSYEQYF TGTGCCAGCAGGCCACTAGCGGGGTCCTACGAGCAGTACTTC
- TRBJ1-2 TRBV10-3 - CAISEDIFNYGYTF TGTGCCATCAGCGAGGACATTTTCAACTATGGCTACACCTTC
- TRBJ2-1 TRBV20-1 many CSARDIGDGSSYNEQFF TGCAGTGCTAGAGATATCGGGGACGGGAGCTCCTACAATGAGCAGTTCTTC
TRBD1 TRBJ1-5 TRBV6-1 - CASSRDRGQGQPQHF TGTGCCAGCAGCCGAGACAGGGGGCAGGGTCAGCCCCAGCATTTT
TRBD1 TRBJ2-2 TRBV7-3 few CASSLNRDRVDTGELFF TGTGCCAGCAGCTTAAATCGGGACAGGGTCGACACCGGGGAGCTGTTTTTT
- TRBJ1-1 TRBV29-1 few CSVRQVNAEAFF TGCAGCGTTAGACAGGTGAACGCTGAAGCTTTCTTT
- TRBJ2-5 TRBV24-1 - CATSDPGAYQETQYF TGTGCCACCAGTGACCCCGGGGCCTACCAAGAGACCCAGTACTTC
TRBD1 TRBJ1-1 TRBV6-2/TRBV6-3 few CASSWRTGEVNTEAFF TGTGCCAGCAGTTGGAGGACAGGGGAGGTGAACACTGAAGCTTTCTTT
- TRBJ2-7 TRBV25-1 - CAIGTEPTYEQYF TGTGCCATCGGGACGGAACCTACCTACGAGCAGTACTTC
TRBD1 TRBJ2-7 TRBV4-3 - CASSQKDRNSYEQYF TGCGCCAGCAGCCAGAAGGACAGGAACTCCTACGAGCAGTACTTC
- TRBJ2-1 TRBV6-5 - CASSYSRGASGEQFF TGTGCCAGCAGTTACTCCCGGGGGGCCTCCGGGGAGCAGTTCTTC
- TRBJ2-4 TRBV6-2/TRBV6-3 few CASSYSVQLAKNIQYF TGTGCCAGCAGTTACTCGGTTCAGCTAGCCAAAAACATTCAGTACTTC
- TRBJ2-7 TRBV3-1 few CASSRYRQSAYEQYF TGTGCCAGCAGCCGATATCGACAGAGCGCCTACGAGCAGTACTTC
- TRBJ2-1 TRBV11-2 few CASSFESSSYNEQFF TGTGCCAGCAGCTTCGAATCGAGCTCCTACAATGAGCAGTTCTTC
TRBD2 TRBJ2-5 TRBV20-1 few CSARDLRTSENQETQYF TGCAGTGCTAGAGACCTCCGGACTAGCGAAAACCAAGAGACCCAGTACTTC